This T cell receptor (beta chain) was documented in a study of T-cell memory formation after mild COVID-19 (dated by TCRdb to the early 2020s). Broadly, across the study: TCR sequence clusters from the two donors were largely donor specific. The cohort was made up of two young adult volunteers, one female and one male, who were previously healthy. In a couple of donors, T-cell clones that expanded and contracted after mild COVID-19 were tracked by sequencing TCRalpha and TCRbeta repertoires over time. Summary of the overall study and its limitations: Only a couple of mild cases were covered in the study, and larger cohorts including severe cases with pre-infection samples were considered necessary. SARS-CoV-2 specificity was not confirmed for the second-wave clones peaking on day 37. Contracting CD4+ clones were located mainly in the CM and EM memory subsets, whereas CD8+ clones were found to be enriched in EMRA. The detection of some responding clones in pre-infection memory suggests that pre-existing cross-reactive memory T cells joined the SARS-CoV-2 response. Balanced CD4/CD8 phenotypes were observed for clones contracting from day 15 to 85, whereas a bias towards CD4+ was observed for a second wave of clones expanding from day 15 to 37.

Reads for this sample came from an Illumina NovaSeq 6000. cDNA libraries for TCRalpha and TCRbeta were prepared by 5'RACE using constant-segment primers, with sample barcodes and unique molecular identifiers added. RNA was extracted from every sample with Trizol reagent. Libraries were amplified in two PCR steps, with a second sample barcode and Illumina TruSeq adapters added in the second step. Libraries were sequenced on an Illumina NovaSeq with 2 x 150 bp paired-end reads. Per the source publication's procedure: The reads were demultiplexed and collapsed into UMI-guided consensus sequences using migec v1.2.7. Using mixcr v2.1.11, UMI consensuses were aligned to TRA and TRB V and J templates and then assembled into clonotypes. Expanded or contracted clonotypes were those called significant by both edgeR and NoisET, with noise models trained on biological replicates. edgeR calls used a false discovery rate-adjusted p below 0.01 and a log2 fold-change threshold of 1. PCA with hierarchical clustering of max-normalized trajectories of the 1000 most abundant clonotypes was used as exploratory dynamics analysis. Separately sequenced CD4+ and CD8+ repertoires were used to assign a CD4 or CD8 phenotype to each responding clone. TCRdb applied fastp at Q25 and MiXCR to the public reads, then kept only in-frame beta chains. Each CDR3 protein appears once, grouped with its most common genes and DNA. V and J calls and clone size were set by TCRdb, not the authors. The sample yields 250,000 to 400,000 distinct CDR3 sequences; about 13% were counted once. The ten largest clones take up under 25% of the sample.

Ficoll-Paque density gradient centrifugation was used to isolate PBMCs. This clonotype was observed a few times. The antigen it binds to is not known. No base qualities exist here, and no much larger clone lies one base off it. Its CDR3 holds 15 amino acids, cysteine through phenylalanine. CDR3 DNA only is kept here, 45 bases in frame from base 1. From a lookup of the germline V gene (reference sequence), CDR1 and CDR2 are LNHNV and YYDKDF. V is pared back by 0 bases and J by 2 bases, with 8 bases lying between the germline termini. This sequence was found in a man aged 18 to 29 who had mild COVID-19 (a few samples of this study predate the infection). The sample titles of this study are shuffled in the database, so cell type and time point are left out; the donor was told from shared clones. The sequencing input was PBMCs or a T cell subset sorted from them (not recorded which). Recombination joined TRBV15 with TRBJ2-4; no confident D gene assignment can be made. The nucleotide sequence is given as TGTGCCACCAGCAGAGATTCTCCGCCCAAAAACATTCAGTACTTC. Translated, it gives CATSRDSPPKNIQYF.